The following is a T cell receptor beta chain sequence with its context. This specimen comes from a study of cytomegalovirus exposure and HLA in healthy donors. Vbeta (60) and Jbeta (13) primers were used in the PCR. Produced via immunoSEQ multiplex PCR; TCRdb's table is partial and in-frame only. This table lists more than 100,000 clones. Trimming removed 4 bases from V and 0 bases from J, with 12 bases in between. This CDR3 is 15 amino acids long. Germline V gives CDR1 SEHNR, CDR2 FQNEAQ (reference sequence). This clonotype was obtained from a woman aged 40 to 49 in good health and CMV-seronegative. The sample was PBMCs. This chain uses TRBV7-9 with TRBJ1-1; D might be TRBD1 (6 bases). The CDR3 DNA sequence: TGTGCCAGCAGCTCCACAGGGAACATGAACACTGAAGCTTTCTTT. Translating gives CASSSTGNMNTEAFF. Variable domain in full (rest from reference TRBV7-9 and TRBJ1-1): DTGVSQNPRHKITKRGQNVTFRCDPISEHNRLYWYRQTLGQGPEFLTYFQNEAQLEKSRLLSDRFSAERPKGSFSTLEIQRTEQGDSAMYLCASSSTGNMNTEAFFGQGTRLTVV.